This T cell receptor beta chain was recovered during a study of blood T cell repertoires in COVID-19. The overall study: From the United States, Italy and Spain came samples of acute and convalescent COVID-19.

The CDR3 runs to 15 residues. Per germline, CDR1 LNHDA and CDR2 SQIVND (reference sequence). With V trimmed by 8 bases and J by 7 bases, 11 bases remained unmatched. Methods used by the authors: Using reference gene primer amplification, nucleated cell counts were estimated. Assay: immunoSEQ multiplex PCR; the TCRdb copy retains only in-frame clones and omits some. The V and J calls and clone size come from that table; D and trimming were worked out from the DNA. The repertoire holds about 130,000 clones, with 84% as singletons. The sequenced material came from peripheral blood. The clonotype was recovered from a human donor in a cohort sampled during active COVID-19. The rearrangement joins TRBV19 to TRBJ2-1; 10 bases line up with TRBD2. CDR3 loop: CASATERGGRNEQFF. DNA for the CDR3: TGTGCCAGTGCAACAGAGCGGGGGGGCCGGAATGAGCAGTTCTTC.